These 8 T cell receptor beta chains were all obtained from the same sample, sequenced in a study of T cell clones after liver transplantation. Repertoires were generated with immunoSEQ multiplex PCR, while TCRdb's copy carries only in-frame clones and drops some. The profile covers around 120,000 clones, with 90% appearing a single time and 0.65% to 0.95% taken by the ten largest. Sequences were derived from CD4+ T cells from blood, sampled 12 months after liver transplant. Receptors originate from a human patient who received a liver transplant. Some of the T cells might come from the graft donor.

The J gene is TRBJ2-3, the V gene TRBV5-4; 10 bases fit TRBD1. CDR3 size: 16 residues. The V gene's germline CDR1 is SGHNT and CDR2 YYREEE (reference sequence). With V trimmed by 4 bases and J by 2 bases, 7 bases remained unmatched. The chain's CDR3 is CASSGPTGGLTDTQYF. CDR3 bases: TGTGCCAGCAGCGGTCCGACAGGGGGCCTCACAGATACGCAGTATTTT. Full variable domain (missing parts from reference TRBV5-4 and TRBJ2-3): ETGVTQSPTHLIKTRGQQVTLRCSSQSGHNTVSWYQQALGQGPQFIFQYYREEENGRGNFPPRFSGLQFPNYSSELNVNALELDDSALYLCASSGPTGGLTDTQYFGPGTRLTVL.

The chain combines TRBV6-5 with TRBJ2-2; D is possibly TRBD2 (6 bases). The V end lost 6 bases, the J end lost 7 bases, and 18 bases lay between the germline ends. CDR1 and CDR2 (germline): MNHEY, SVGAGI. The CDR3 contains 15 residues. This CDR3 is CASRPPGLKDGELFF. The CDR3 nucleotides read TGTGCCAGCAGGCCGCCGGGACTTAAGGACGGGGAGCTGTTTTTT.

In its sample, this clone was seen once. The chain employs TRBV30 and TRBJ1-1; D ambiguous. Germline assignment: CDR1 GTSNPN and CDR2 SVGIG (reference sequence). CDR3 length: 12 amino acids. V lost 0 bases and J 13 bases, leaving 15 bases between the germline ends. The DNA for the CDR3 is TGTGCCTGGAGTGTACGAGCCCCTGAGGGTTTCTTT. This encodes CAWSVRAPEGFF. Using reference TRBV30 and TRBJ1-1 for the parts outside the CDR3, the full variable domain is SQTIHQWPATLVQPVGSPLSLECTVEGTSNPNLYWYRQAAGRGLQLLFYSVGIGQISSEVPQNLSASRPQDRQFILSSKKLLLSDSGFYLCAWSVRAPEGFFGQGTRLTVV.

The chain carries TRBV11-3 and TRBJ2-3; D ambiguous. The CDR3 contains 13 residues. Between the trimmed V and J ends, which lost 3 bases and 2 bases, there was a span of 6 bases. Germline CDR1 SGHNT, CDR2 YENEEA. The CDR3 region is CASSFGSTDTQYF. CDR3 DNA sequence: TGTGCCAGCAGCTTCGGGTCCACAGATACGCAGTATTTT. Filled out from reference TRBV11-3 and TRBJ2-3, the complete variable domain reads EAGVVQSPRYKIIEKKQPVAFWCNPISGHNTLYWYLQNLGQGPELLIRYENEEAVDDSQLPKDRFSAERLKGVDSTLKIQPAELGDSAVYLCASSFGSTDTQYFGPGTRLTVL.

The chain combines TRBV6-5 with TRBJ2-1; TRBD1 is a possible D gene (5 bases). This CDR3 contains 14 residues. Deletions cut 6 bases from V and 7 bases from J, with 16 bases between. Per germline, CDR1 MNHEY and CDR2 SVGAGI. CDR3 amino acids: CASSRKGSFNEQFF. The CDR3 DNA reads TGTGCCAGCAGCCGCAAGGGGTCTTTTAATGAGCAGTTCTTC.

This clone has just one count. The chain's CDR3 is CASSLERGAVGYTF. The CDR3 DNA sequence: TGTGCCAGCAGCTTAGAGAGGGGCGCCGTTGGCTACACCTTC. The chain joins TRBV7-9 to TRBJ1-2; a weak D match, TRBD1 (5 bases). The CDR3 is made up of 14 amino acids. Per the germline V gene, CDR1 is SEHNR and CDR2 is FQNEAQ (reference sequence). Trimming took 1 base from V and 7 from J, leaving 13 bases between them.

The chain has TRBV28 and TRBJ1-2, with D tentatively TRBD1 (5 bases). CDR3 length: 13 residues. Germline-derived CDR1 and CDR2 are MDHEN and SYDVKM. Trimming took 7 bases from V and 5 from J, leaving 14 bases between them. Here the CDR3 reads CASTPGSVYGYTF. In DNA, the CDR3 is TGTGCCAGCACCCCAGGGTCGGTGTATGGCTACACCTTC.

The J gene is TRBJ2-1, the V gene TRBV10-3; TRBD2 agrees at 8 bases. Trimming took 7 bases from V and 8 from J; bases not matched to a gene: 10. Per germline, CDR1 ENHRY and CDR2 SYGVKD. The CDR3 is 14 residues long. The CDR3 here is CAINRLSGKDEQFF. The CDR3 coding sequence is TGTGCCATCAATCGGCTTAGCGGGAAGGATGAGCAGTTCTTC.